This is a list of T cell receptor beta chains from one sample in a study of blood T cell repertoires in COVID-19. Assay used: immunoSEQ multiplex PCR; TCRdb lists only in-frame clones, some missing. The sample lists 140,000 or so clones; 65% to 85% were seen once. Material: peripheral blood. These receptors were taken from a woman aged 55-75 years with acute or convalescent COVID-19. CDR3s leave out the opening cysteine and the closing phenylalanine or tryptophan.

v_gene	j_gene	CDR3aa
TRBV9	TRBJ2-3	ASSEGQHTDTQY
TRBV11-2	TRBJ2-7	ASSLVVQSHEQY
TRBV28	TRBJ1-4	ASSLAPGGGPEKLF
TRBV19	TRBJ1-1	ASSIPRTGRAEAF
TRBV5-1	TRBJ2-1	ASSLARVWNEQF
TRBV15	TRBJ2-1	ATSREVSGYYNEQF
TRBV11-2	TRBJ2-7	ASSSLRDRGYEQY
TRBV10-3	TRBJ2-3	AIRGLAGGEGTDTQY
TRBV18	TRBJ1-5	ASSQVATGGRGGNQPQH
TRBV30	TRBJ1-1	AWIQGAGEAF
TRBV7-9	TRBJ2-1	ASSLSGNNEQF
TRBV28	TRBJ2-1	ASSLPAGGSGRVYNEQF
TRBV7-9	TRBJ1-5	ASSSTGGDQPQH
TRBV28	TRBJ2-1	ASSFHQAAIDEQF
TRBV28	TRBJ2-1	ASTRTAKQF
TRBV18	TRBJ1-1	ASSPRTGGSTNTEAF
TRBV9	TRBJ2-1	ASSDPTSGPRDEQF
TRBV10-3	TRBJ1-6	AIRPTGSNSPLH
TRBV9	TRBJ1-5	ASSVESRWDNSNQPQH
TRBV7-8	TRBJ2-3	ASSTRQRASTDTQY
TRBV27	TRBJ1-1	ASSFGGTKGAF
TRBV5-1	TRBJ2-1	ASSLERTGHNEQF
TRBV20-1	TRBJ2-7	SASLGQAYEQY
TRBV19	TRBJ2-1	ASRTLTSGIYNEQF
TRBV6-4	TRBJ2-1	ASSDNTAGNSYNEQF
TRBV7-9	TRBJ1-6	ASSLTLRSNRGYNSPLH
TRBV2	TRBJ2-7	ASSGDSGEQY
TRBV19	TRBJ1-2	ASKPDRVDGYT
TRBV7-2	TRBJ2-1	ASSTSGWRNEQF
TRBV28	TRBJ2-7	ASSPGGPYEQY
TRBV11-2	TRBJ2-4	ASTGWTSGSPGAKNIQY
TRBV9	TRBJ1-1	ASSVEPMNTEAF
TRBV19	TRBJ1-3	ASSIGTLSGGNTIY
TRBV6-5	TRBJ2-1	ASRNGEGYNEQF
TRBV28	TRBJ1-2	ASSFPRTEIPNYGYT
TRBV28	TRBJ1-1	ASKLQGWSAEAF
TRBV27	TRBJ2-7	ASSWLAGGPYEQY
TRBV2	TRBJ2-2	ASSDAGRFGAGELF
TRBV14	TRBJ1-1	ASSQRRGSNTEAF
TRBV4-1	TRBJ1-2	ASSQEQQLYGYT
TRBV28	TRBJ2-7	ASSFGLAGGPRYEQY
TRBV1	TRBJ2-4	TSSQARGDSGRITDLAKNIQY
TRBV5-1	TRBJ2-5	ASRRGQIQETQY
TRBV2	TRBJ2-3	ASSTGSLPPRGTQY
TRBV30	TRBJ2-4	AWSVIGVAKNIQY
TRBV28	TRBJ2-5	ASSAGVGNQETQY
TRBV30	TRBJ2-2	AWSGGRTYTGELF
TRBV27	TRBJ2-3	ASSPLAAQSTDTQY
TRBV28	TRBJ1-4	ASSFYGRGVEKLF
TRBV6-6	TRBJ2-7	ASSYSPGAAGYEQY
TRBV2	TRBJ2-7	ASSNRDTTYEQY
TRBV5-3	TRBJ2-7	ARSFWRRRVWVYEQY
TRBV27	TRBJ2-3	ASSLSLRARRTDTQY
TRBV28	TRBJ2-1	ASSSRAGNYNEQF
TRBV28	TRBJ2-1	ASTLGVRRDDEQF
TRBV3-1/TRBV3-2	TRBJ1-1	ASSQVAGVLNTEAF
TRBV6-5	TRBJ1-1	ASSKGDSGTEAF
TRBV6-4	TRBJ1-5	ASSATVNQPQH
TRBV18	TRBJ1-5	ASSPRAGQNQPQH